These T cell receptor beta chains were read from a single sample in a study of blood T cells in healthy people across ages. MiXCR was run by TCRdb on the 5' RACE reads, yielding one entry per CDR3 protein. The data hold around 1.5 million distinct CDR3 sequences, with 42% observed a single time. Source material: blood. These receptors came from a woman in her late teens or twenties in good health. The CDR3 runs from the conserved cysteine through the conserved F or W. D genes are given only for firm matches. Rows give clone size only sometimes, using once, few, many, or a class for an expanded clone.

TRBJ2-7,TRBV20-1,-,-,TGCAGTGCTAGTGGATGGGGCTCCTACAATGAGCAGTACTTC,CSASGWGSYNEQYF
TRBJ2-4,TRBV24-1,-,TRBD2,TGTGCCACCAGTGGCTCTCTTCCGGGGAGGGCAAATGAGCAGTACTTC,CATSGSLPGRANEQYF
TRBJ1-3,TRBV2,-,-,TGTGCCAGTGCGGACGGCTCCTCTGGAAACACCATATATTTT,CASADGSSGNTIYF
TRBJ1-5,TRBV29-1,-,-,TGCAGCGTTCCGAAGGGGGGACTTCATCAGCCCCAGCATTTT,CSVPKGGLHQPQHF
TRBJ2-7,TRBV2,-,-,TGTGCCAGCAATAGGGTGGCGTCCCGGGAAGGCGAGCAGTACTTC,CASNRVASREGEQYF
TRBJ1-2,TRBV7-2,-,-,-,CASSLFLLSGGYTF
TRBJ2-5,TRBV6-1,-,-,TGTGCCAGCAGTGAAATCCTTGCTACCCAAGAGACCCAGTACTTC,CASSEILATQETQYF
TRBJ2-3,TRBV10-1,-,TRBD1,TGCGCCACGCCCGGGACAGGGGGCAGGGCAGATACGCAGTATTTT,CATPGTGGRADTQYF
TRBJ2-7,TRBV5-1,-,TRBD1,TGCGCCAGCCGCACTGGGACAGGGGCTAACGAGCAGTACTTC,CASRTGTGANEQYF
TRBJ2-5,TRBV5-1,few,TRBD2,TGCGCCAGCAGTTACCCTGGGACTAGCATAGAGACCCAGTACTTC,CASSYPGTSIETQYF
TRBJ2-3,TRBV30,-,-,TGTGCCTGGGAGGGACACCTTCACACAGATACGCAGTATTTT,CAWEGHLHTDTQYF